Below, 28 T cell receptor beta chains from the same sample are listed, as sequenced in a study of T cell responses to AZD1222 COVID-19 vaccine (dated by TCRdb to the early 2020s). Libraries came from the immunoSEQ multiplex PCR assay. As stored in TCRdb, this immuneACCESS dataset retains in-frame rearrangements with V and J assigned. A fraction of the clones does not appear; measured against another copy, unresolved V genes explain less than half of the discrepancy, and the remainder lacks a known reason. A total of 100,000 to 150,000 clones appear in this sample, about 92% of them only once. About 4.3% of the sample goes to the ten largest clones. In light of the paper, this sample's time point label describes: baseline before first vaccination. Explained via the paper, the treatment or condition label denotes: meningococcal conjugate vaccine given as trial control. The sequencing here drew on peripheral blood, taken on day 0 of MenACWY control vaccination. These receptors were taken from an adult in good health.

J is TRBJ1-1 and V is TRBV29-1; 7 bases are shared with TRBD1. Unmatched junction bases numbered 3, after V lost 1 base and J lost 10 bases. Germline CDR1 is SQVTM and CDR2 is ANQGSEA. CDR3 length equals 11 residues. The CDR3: CSVEGQGGAFF. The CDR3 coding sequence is TGCAGCGTTGAAGGACAGGGTGGAGCTTTCTTT.

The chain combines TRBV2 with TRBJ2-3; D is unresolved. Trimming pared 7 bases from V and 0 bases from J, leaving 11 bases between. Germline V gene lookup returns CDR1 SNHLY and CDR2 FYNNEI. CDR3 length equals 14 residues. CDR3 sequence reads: CASMLYLSTDTQYF. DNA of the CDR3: TGTGCCAGCATGTTGTACTTAAGCACAGATACGCAGTATTTT.

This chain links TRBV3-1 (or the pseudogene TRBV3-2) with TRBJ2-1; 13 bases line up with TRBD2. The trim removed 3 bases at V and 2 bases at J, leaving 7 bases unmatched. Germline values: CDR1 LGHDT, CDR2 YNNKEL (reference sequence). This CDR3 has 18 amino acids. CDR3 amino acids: CASSHGTSGTAAYNEQFF. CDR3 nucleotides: TGTGCCAGCAGCCATGGGACTAGCGGGACAGCAGCCTACAATGAGCAGTTCTTC.

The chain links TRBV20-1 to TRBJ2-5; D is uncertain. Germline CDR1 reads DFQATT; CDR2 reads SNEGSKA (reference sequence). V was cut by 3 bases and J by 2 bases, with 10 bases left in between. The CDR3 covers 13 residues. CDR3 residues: CSASATTQETQYF. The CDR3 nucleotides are TGCAGTGCTAGTGCGACAACACAAGAGACCCAGTACTTC.

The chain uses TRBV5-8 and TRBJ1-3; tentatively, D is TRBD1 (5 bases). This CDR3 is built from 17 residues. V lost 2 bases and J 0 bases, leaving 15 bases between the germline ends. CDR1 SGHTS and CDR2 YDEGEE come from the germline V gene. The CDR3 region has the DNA TGTGCCAGCAGCTTTAGTTTCAGGGATACCTCTGGAAACACCATATATTTT. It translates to CASSFSFRDTSGNTIYF.

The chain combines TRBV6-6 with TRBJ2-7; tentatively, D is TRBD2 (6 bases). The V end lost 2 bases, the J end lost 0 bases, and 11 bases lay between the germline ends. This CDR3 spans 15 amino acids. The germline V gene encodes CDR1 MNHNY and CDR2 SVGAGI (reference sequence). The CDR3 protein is CASSYAAGRSYEQYF. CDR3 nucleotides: TGTGCCAGCAGTTACGCAGCGGGTCGCTCCTACGAGCAGTACTTC.

CDR3 in amino acids: CASSAGASGNTIYF. CDR3 sequence (DNA): TGTGCCAGCAGTGCAGGGGCCTCTGGAAACACCATATATTTT. The chain recombines TRBV28 with TRBJ1-3; the D gene is possibly TRBD1 (6 bases). Germline CDR1 is MDHEN and CDR2 is SYDVKM. Trimming removed 5 bases from V and 0 bases from J, with 8 bases in between. The CDR3 length is 14 residues.

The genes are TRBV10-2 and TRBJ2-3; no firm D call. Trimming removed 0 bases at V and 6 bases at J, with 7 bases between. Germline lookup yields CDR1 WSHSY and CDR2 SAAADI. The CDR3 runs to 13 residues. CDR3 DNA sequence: TGCGCCAGCAGTGAGTCTTTCACGGATACGCAGTATTTT. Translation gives CASSESFTDTQYF.

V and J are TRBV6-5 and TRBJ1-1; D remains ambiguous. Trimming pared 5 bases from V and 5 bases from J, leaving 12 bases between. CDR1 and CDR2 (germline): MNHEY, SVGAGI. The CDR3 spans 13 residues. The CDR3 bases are TGTGCCAGCAGTATACTCAGAGGGACTGAAGCTTTCTTT. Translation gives CASSILRGTEAFF.

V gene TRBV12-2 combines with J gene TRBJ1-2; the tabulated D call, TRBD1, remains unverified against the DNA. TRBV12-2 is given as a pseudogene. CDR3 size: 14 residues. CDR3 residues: CASRSEQESYGYTF. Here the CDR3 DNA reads TGTGCAAGTCGCTCAGAACAGGAGAGCTATGGCTACACCTTC.

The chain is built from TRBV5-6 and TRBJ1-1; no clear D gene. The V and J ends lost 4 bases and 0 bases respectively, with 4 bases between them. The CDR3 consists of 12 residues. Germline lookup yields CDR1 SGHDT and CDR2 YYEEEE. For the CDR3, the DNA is TGTGCCAGCAGCCGGATGAACACTGAAGCTTTCTTT. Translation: CASSRMNTEAFF.

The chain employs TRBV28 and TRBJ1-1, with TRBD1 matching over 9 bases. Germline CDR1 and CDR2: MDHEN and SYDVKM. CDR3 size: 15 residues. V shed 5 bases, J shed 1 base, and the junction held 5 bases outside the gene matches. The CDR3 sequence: CASSPQGAGNTEAFF. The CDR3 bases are TGTGCCAGCAGTCCACAGGGGGCCGGGAACACTGAAGCTTTCTTT.

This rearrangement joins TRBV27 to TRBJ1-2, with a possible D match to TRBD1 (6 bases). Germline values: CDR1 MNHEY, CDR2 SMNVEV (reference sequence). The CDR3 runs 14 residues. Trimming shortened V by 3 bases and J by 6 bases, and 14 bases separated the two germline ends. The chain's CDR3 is CASSFGGTSDGYTF. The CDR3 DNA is TGTGCCAGCAGTTTTGGCGGGACATCGGATGGCTACACCTTC.

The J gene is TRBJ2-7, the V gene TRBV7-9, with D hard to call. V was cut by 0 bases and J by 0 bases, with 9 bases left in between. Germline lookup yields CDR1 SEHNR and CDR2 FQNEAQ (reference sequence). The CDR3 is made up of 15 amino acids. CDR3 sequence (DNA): TGTGCCAGCAGCTTAGCCTTCTCAAGCTCCTACGAGCAGTACTTC. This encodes CASSLAFSSSYEQYF.

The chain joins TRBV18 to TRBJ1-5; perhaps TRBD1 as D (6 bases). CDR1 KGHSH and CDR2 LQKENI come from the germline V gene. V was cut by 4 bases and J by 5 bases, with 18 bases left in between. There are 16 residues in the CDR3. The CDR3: CASSRTTQGYHQPQHF. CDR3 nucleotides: TGTGCCAGCTCACGAACAACACAGGGATACCATCAGCCCCAGCATTTT.

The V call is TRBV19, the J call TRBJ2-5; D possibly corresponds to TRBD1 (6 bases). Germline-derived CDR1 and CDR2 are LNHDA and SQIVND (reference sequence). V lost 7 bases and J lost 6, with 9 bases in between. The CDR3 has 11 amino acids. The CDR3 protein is CASIRGQTQYF. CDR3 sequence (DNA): TGTGCCAGTATCAGGGGTCAGACCCAGTACTTC. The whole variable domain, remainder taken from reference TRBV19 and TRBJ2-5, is DGGITQSPKYLFRKEGQNVTLSCEQNLNHDAMYWYRQDPGQGLRLIYYSQIVNDFQKGDIAEGYSVSREKKESFPLTVTSAQKNPTAFYLCASIRGQTQYFGPGTRLLVL.

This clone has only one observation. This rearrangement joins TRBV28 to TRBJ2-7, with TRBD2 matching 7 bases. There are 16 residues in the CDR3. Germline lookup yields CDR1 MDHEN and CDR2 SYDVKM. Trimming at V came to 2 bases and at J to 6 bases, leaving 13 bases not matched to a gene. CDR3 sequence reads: CASSLKLARFLGEQYF. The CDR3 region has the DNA TGTGCCAGCAGTTTAAAACTAGCGAGATTTTTGGGCGAGCAGTACTTC.

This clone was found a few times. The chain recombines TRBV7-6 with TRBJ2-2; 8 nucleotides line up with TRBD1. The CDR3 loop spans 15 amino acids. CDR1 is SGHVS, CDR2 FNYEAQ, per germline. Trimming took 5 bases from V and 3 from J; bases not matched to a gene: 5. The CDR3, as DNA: TGTGCCAGCAGCATAGGACAGGGATACACCGGGGAGCTGTTTTTT. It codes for CASSIGQGYTGELFF.

Here the CDR3 reads CASSPASAVNTEAFF. CDR3 sequence (DNA): TGCGCCAGCAGCCCGGCGTCCGCGGTGAACACTGAAGCTTTCTTT. The chain carries TRBV4-3 and TRBJ1-1; D not resolved. Trimming took 4 bases from V and 0 from J, leaving 12 bases between them. The CDR3 contains 15 residues. The germline CDR1 and CDR2 sequences are LGHNA and YSLEER.

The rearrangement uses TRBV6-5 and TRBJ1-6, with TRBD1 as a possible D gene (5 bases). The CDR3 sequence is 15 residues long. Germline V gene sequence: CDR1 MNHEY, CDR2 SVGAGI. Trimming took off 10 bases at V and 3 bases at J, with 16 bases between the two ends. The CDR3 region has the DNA TGTGCCACCAGAGGGAGGGGAGGCTATAATTCACCCCTCCACTTT. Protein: CATRGRGGYNSPLHF.

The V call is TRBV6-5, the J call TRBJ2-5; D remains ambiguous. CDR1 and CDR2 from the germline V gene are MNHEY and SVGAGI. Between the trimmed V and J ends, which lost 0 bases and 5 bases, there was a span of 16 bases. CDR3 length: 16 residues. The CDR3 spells CASSYSIGLAGETQYF. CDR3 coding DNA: TGTGCCAGCAGTTACTCGATCGGTTTGGCCGGGGAGACCCAGTACTTC.

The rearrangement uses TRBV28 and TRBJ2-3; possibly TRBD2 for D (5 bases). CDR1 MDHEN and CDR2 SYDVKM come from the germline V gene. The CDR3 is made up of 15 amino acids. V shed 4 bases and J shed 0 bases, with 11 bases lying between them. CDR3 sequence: CASSSAGRSTDTQYF. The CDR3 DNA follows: TGTGCCAGCAGTTCCGCGGGCCGAAGCACAGATACGCAGTATTTT.

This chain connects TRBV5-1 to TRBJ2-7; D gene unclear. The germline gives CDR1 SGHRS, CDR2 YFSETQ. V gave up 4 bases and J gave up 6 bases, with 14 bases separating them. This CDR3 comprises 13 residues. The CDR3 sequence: CASSPSRVGEQYF. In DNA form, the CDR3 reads TGCGCCAGCAGCCCCAGTCGGGTTGGCGAGCAGTACTTC.

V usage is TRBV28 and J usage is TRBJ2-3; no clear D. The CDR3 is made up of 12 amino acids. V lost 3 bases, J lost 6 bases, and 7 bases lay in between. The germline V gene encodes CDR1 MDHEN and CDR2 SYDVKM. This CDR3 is CASSFDRDTQYF. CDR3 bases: TGTGCCAGCAGTTTTGACCGGGATACGCAGTATTTT.

The CDR3 DNA sequence: TGTGCCAGCAGCTCTCGCCGGGAACCCAAAGAGACCCAGTACTTC. This translates into CASSSRREPKETQYF. The chain recombines TRBV11-2 with TRBJ2-5; D is possibly TRBD2 (5 bases). CDR1 and CDR2 from the germline V gene are SGHAT and FQNNGV. This CDR3 has 15 amino acids. V was cut by 4 bases and J by 3 bases, with 15 bases left in between.

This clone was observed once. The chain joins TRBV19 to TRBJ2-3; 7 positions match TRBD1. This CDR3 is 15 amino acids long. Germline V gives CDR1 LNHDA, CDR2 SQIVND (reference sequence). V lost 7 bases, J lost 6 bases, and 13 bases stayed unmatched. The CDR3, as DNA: TGTGCCAGTAATAGGGGAGACAGGGTTCGGGATACGCAGTATTTT. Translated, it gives CASNRGDRVRDTQYF.

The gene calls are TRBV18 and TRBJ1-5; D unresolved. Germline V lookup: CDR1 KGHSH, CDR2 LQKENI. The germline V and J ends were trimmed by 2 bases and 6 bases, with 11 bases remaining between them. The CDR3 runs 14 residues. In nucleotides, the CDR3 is TGTGCCAGCTCACCAATCGGGGAGCCTCAGCCCCAGCATTTT. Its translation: CASSPIGEPQPQHF.

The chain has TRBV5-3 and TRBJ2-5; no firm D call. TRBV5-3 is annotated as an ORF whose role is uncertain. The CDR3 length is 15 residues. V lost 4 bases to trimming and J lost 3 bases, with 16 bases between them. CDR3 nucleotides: TGTGCCAGAAGCACCAGACAAACGATTGAAGAGACCCAGTACTTC. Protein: CARSTRQTIEETQYF.